This is a list of T cell receptor beta chains from one sample in a study of blood T cell repertoires in COVID-19. TCRdb keeps only in-frame clones here, not all; method: immunoSEQ multiplex PCR. The sample has nearly 200,000 clones, approximately 86% seen once. Sequencing input: peripheral blood. The receptors originated from a man in his fifties or sixties with COVID-19, enrolled during active disease. Each CDR3 is given with its conserved first and last residue. A D gene is named only where the DNA matches it firmly. Some rows mark clone size as missing; the rest say once, few, many or name a class of expanded clone.

abundance | j_gene | d_gene | v_gene | CDR3aa | CDR3nt
NA | TRBJ1-2 | TRBD1 | TRBV30 | CAWRATGLNGYTF | TGTGCCTGGAGGGCGACAGGGCTTAATGGCTACACCTTC
NA | TRBJ1-1 | NA | TRBV5-4 | CASSLKAGETSGAFF | TGTGCCAGCAGCTTGAAGGCAGGGGAGACTTCGGGAGCTTTCTTT
NA | TRBJ2-2 | TRBD2 | TRBV7-9 | CASSQTRWRGDTGELFF | TGTGCCAGCAGCCAGACTAGGTGGCGGGGGGACACCGGGGAGCTGTTTTTT
once | TRBJ1-6 | TRBD1 | TRBV5-1 | CASSTQGAGSPLHF | TGCGCCAGCAGCACACAGGGGGCTGGCTCACCCCTCCACTTT
NA | TRBJ2-5 | NA | TRBV30 | CAWSYDGKETQYF | TGTGCCTGGAGTTACGACGGGAAAGAGACCCAGTACTTC
NA | TRBJ2-1 | TRBD2 | TRBV10-1 | CASSLTGTKSEQFF | TGCGCCAGCAGCCTAACCGGGACTAAGAGTGAGCAGTTCTTC
NA | TRBJ1-2 | NA | TRBV6-5 | CASSPFGGNYGYTF | TGTGCCAGCAGTCCCTTCGGCGGCAACTATGGCTACACCTTC
NA | TRBJ1-5 | TRBD1 | TRBV5-1 | CASSLGQGEQPQHF | TGCGCCAGCAGCTTGGGACAGGGTGAACAGCCCCAGCATTTT
NA | TRBJ1-1 | TRBD1 | TRBV19 | CASSPRGTEEAFF | TGTGCCAGTAGTCCTAGGGGGACAGAAGAAGCTTTCTTT
NA | TRBJ1-2 | NA | TRBV25-1 | CASSLDRNYGYTF | TGTGCCAGCAGTTTGGACAGAAACTATGGCTACACCTTC
once | TRBJ1-5 | TRBD1 | TRBV11-2 | CASSHGDREGNQPQHF | TGTGCCAGCAGCCATGGGGACAGGGAGGGCAATCAGCCCCAGCATTTT
NA | TRBJ1-3 | NA | TRBV5-5 | CASSLVQAENTIYF | TGTGCCAGCAGCTTGGTGCAGGCCGAAAACACCATATATTTT
once | TRBJ2-7 | NA | TRBV28 | CASRTGRRDWGEQYF | TGTGCCAGCAGGACGGGTCGGCGGGATTGGGGCGAGCAGTACTTC
NA | TRBJ1-2 | TRBD1 | TRBV15 | CATSRAQGGYGYTF | TGTGCCACCAGCAGGGCCCAGGGGGGCTATGGCTACACCTTC
NA | TRBJ2-7 | NA | TRBV6-5 | CATQPHGKAYEQYF | TGTGCCACCCAGCCTCACGGGAAGGCCTACGAGCAGTACTTC
NA | TRBJ1-5 | NA | TRBV6-2/TRBV6-3 | CASSYSGTRGQPQHF | TGTGCCAGCAGTTACTCCGGGACTAGAGGACAGCCCCAGCATTTT
NA | TRBJ1-4 | TRBD1 | TRBV27 | CASSPIGQGFSEKLFF | TGTGCCAGCAGTCCCATAGGACAGGGGTTTAGTGAAAAACTGTTTTTT
NA | TRBJ2-1 | NA | TRBV20-1 | CSAVEVPARFF | TGCAGTGCAGTGGAGGTCCCCGCCCGGTTCTTC
NA | TRBJ2-1 | TRBD2 | TRBV10-2 | CASAAGGVNEQFF | TGCGCCAGCGCGGCGGGAGGGGTGAATGAGCAGTTCTTC
NA | TRBJ1-5 | NA | TRBV7-2 | CASSLEAGFGNQPQHF | TGTGCCAGCAGCTTAGAAGCAGGGTTCGGCAATCAGCCCCAGCATTTT
NA | TRBJ2-1 | TRBD2 | TRBV10-2 | CASSSPVAGVNEQFF | TGCGCCAGCAGCTCCCCGGTAGCGGGAGTCAATGAGCAGTTCTTC
NA | TRBJ2-7 | NA | TRBV5-1 | CASSLAYEGGEQYF | TGCGCCAGCAGCTTGGCGTATGAGGGGGGGGAGCAGTACTTC
once | TRBJ2-5 | NA | TRBV5-1 | CASSLKPSGAETQYF | TGCGCCAGCAGCTTGAAGCCTTCAGGGGCAGAGACCCAGTACTTC
NA | TRBJ2-5 | TRBD1 | TRBV5-1 | CASSLVAGGRQETQYF | TGCGCCAGCAGCTTGGTGGCAGGGGGTCGACAAGAGACCCAGTACTTC
NA | TRBJ1-5 | TRBD1 | TRBV10-1 | CASSAQGYQPQHF | TGCGCCAGCAGTGCACAGGGGTATCAGCCCCAGCATTTT
NA | TRBJ1-4 | NA | TRBV5-1 | CASSLTRGNEKLFF | TGCGCCAGCAGCCTGACGCGGGGTAATGAAAAACTGTTTTTT
NA | TRBJ2-3 | NA | TRBV11-2 | CASGTLGTQYF | TGTGCCAGCGGGACTTTGGGTACGCAGTATTTT
NA | TRBJ1-5 | NA | TRBV12-5 | CASGGRRGGTVSNQPQHF | TGTGCTAGTGGTGGACGCCGGGGGGGGACGGTGAGCAATCAGCCCCAGCATTTT
NA | TRBJ1-5 | NA | TRBV7-9 | CASSQVTGNQPQHF | TGTGCCAGCAGTCAGGTGACAGGCAATCAGCCCCAGCATTTT
NA | TRBJ2-7 | NA | TRBV6-6 | CASSYSGAGSYEQYF | TGTGCCAGCAGTTACTCAGGGGCAGGCTCCTACGAGCAGTACTTC
NA | TRBJ1-2 | NA | TRBV24-1 | CATSDPTANYGYTF | TGTGCCACCAGTGATCCGACAGCTAACTATGGCTACACCTTC
NA | TRBJ2-1 | TRBD1 | TRBV19 | CASQTGTGSYNEQFF | TGTGCCAGTCAGACCGGGACAGGGAGTTACAATGAGCAGTTCTTC
NA | TRBJ2-2 | TRBD1 | TRBV5-1 | CASSLEGQVAAGELFF | TGCGCCAGCAGCTTGGAGGGACAGGTTGCCGCCGGGGAGCTGTTTTTT
NA | TRBJ2-5 | NA | TRBV9 | CASSVGEHQETQYF | TGTGCCAGCAGCGTAGGAGAGCACCAAGAGACCCAGTACTTC
NA | TRBJ1-6 | NA | TRBV6-1 | CASSEAGQGNSPLHF | TGTGCCAGCAGTGAAGCCGGGCAGGGTAATTCACCCCTCCACTTT
NA | TRBJ1-1 | NA | TRBV20-1 | CSARGYREAFF | TGCAGTGCTAGAGGTTACAGAGAAGCTTTCTTT
NA | TRBJ2-7 | NA | TRBV5-5 | CASSSSSGEQYF | TGTGCCAGCAGCTCCTCCTCGGGAGAGCAGTACTTC
NA | TRBJ2-5 | TRBD2 | TRBV15 | CATSRGSSGGETQYF | TGTGCCACCAGCAGAGGATCGTCGGGGGGAGAGACCCAGTACTTC
NA | TRBJ1-1 | NA | TRBV21-1 | CASSRTGVNTEAFF | TGTGCCAGCAGCCGGACCGGGGTGAACACTGAAGCTTTCTTT
once | TRBJ2-7 | NA | TRBV28 | CASSLRGHRYEQYF | TGTGCCAGCAGTTTAAGAGGGCACCGTTACGAGCAGTACTTC
NA | TRBJ2-2 | NA | TRBV7-9 | CASSLARQVNTGELFF | TGTGCCAGCAGCTTAGCCCGACAGGTGAACACCGGGGAGCTGTTTTTT
NA | TRBJ1-1 | NA | TRBV12-5 | CASGPPDRPEAFF | TGTGCTAGTGGTCCCCCCGACAGACCTGAAGCTTTCTTT
NA | TRBJ2-7 | TRBD1 | TRBV28 | CASSTSRTGGGEQYF | TGTGCCAGCAGTACCTCTAGGACAGGGGGCGGCGAGCAGTACTTC
NA | TRBJ2-7 | TRBD1 | TRBV27 | CASKRTGATGIYEQYF | TGTGCCAGCAAACGAACAGGGGCCACCGGAATTTACGAGCAGTACTTC
few | TRBJ2-5 | TRBD1 | TRBV7-4 | CASSPHRDRETQYF | TGTGCCAGCAGCCCGCACCGGGACAGAGAGACCCAGTACTTC
NA | TRBJ1-2 | TRBD1 | TRBV7-8 | CASSLLSPRDRGIYGYTF | TGTGCCAGCAGCTTACTTAGCCCCCGGGACAGGGGTATATACGGCTACACCTTC
NA | TRBJ2-1 | TRBD2 | TRBV3-1/TRBV3-2 | CASSQDRASGRRNEQFF | TGTGCCAGCAGCCAAGATAGGGCTAGCGGGAGGAGGAATGAGCAGTTCTTC
NA | TRBJ1-4 | NA | TRBV12-5 | CASGAGSGREKLFF | TGTGCTAGTGGCGCGGGCTCCGGACGGGAAAAACTGTTTTTT
once | TRBJ2-2 | NA | TRBV9 | CASSDTHGELFF | TGTGCCAGCAGCGACACACACGGGGAGCTGTTTTTT
NA | TRBJ2-5 | NA | TRBV7-3 | CASFPIETQYF | TGTGCCAGCTTCCCCATTGAGACCCAGTACTTC
NA | TRBJ1-3 | NA | TRBV11-2 | CASSPMSGNTIYF | TGTGCCAGCAGCCCCATGTCTGGAAACACCATATATTTT
NA | TRBJ1-2 | TRBD1 | TRBV6-5 | CASSYRTGIGYTF | TGTGCCAGCAGTTACCGGACAGGGATTGGCTACACCTTC